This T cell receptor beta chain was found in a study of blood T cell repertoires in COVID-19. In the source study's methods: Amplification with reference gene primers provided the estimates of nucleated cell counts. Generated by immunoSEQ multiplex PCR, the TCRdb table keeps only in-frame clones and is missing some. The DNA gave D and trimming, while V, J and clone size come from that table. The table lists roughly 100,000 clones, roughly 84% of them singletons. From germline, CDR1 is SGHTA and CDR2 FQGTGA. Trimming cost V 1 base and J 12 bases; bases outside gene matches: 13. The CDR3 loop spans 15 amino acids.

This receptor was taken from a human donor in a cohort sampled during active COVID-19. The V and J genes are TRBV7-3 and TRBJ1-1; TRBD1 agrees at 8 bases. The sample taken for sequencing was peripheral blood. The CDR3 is CASSLKRDRSFGTFF. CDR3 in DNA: TGTGCCAGCAGCTTAAAGAGGGACAGGAGCTTTGGGACTTTCTTT.